In this sample, the clone carrying this T cell receptor beta chain turned up a few times. Its antigen is undetermined. Unique molecular identifiers were used to barcode this TCRbeta library. Via MiXCR, TCRdb re-called the PCR reads, giving one row per CDR3 protein. The profile covers about 1,000,000 distinct CDR3 sequences, with about 26% appearing a single time and more than 25% taken by the ten largest. The data stem from a study of T-cell reconstitution after alpha-beta-depleted transplantation in children. Notes on the study in general: TCRbeta diversity was high at day 60 in some patients (a result of surviving recipient T cells and thymic progenitors). The origin of alpha-beta T cells about two months after transplant was reportedly several hundred expanded graft clones. After one year, T-cell counts and TCRbeta diversity mostly came from new T cells.

The CDR3 has 16 amino acids. Trimming removed 3 bases at V and 1 base at J, with 16 bases between. Germline CDR1 is SQVTM and CDR2 is ANQGSEA. Specimen: PBMCs, mostly from graft donor cells, collected 360 days after TCRalphabeta/CD19-depleted stem cell transplant. The origin of this receptor is a boy under two years old who had a stem cell transplant for SCID, so the T cells may come from the graft donor. The V call is TRBV29-1, the J call TRBJ2-1; D is unclear. The CDR3 DNA reads TGCAGCGTTGAGGAAGTATGGGCAGGTTCCTACAATGAGCAGTTCTTC. Protein sequence: CSVEEVWAGSYNEQFF.